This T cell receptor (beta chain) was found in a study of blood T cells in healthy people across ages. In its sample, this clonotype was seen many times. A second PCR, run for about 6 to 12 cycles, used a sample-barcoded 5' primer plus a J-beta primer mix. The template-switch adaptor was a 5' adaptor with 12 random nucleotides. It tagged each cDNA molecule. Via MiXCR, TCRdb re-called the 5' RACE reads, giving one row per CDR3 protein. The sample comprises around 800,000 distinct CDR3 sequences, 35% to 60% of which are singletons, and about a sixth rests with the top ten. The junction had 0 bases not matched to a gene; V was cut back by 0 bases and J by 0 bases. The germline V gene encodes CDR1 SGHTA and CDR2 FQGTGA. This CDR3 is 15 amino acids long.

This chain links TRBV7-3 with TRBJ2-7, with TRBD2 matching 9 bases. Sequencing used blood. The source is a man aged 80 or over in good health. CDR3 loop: CASSLTSGSSYEQYF. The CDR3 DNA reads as TGTGCCAGCAGCTTAACTAGCGGGAGCTCCTACGAGCAGTACTTC.